The rows below give T cell receptor beta chains drawn from one sample of a study of CD8+ T cells in alopecia areata. Sequencing was performed with immunoSEQ multiplex PCR; in TCRdb, only in-frame clones are kept and a portion is missing. Altogether 150,000 to 200,000 clones are present, around three fifths being singletons, with the ten largest covering about 15%. The sample here was CD4+ T cells sorted from blood, taken at week 0. Receptors originate from a human donor with alopecia areata. The CDR3 runs from the conserved cysteine through the conserved F or W. The D gene is left open where the match is weak. Clone size is given for some rows only: seen once, a few or many times, or a class if the clone is expanded.

d_call | j_call | v_call | clone_size | cdr3_nt | cdr3_aa
. | TRBJ2-5 | TRBV30 | few | TGTGCCTGGAGTGTATCGGGCGCAGAGACCCAGTACTTC | CAWSVSGAETQYF
. | TRBJ2-5 | TRBV29-1 | . | TGCAGCGCTGGGGCAGGCAATAAACCGGAGACCCAGTACTTC | CSAGAGNKPETQYF
TRBD2 | TRBJ2-3 | TRBV6-1 | . | TGTGCCAGCAGTGCTGGACTAGCGGGGGGGCTTCATACGCAGTATTTT | CASSAGLAGGLHTQYF
. | TRBJ2-5 | TRBV29-1 | few | TGCAGCGTTCGGACCCCCAGGGGAGGGGAGACCCAGTACTTC | CSVRTPRGGETQYF
. | TRBJ1-4 | TRBV6-6 | . | TGTGCCAGCAGTCGGGACGGGCGAAAACTGTTTTTT | CASSRDGRKLFF
TRBD1 | TRBJ1-1 | TRBV25-1 | few | TGTGCCAGCAGCCTACAGGGGGCGGCTTTCTTT | CASSLQGAAFF
. | TRBJ2-1 | TRBV7-2 | . | TGTGCCAGCAGCTCCCGGGCAGACTACAATGAGCAGTTCTTC | CASSSRADYNEQFF
TRBD2 | TRBJ2-3 | TRBV29-1 | . | TGCAGCGTTAGAAAGGGGACTACTAGCACAGATACGCAGTATTTT | CSVRKGTTSTDTQYF
. | TRBJ2-1 | TRBV30 | . | TGTGCCTGGAGTGTATTTATGGCGGGGGAGCAGTTCTTC | CAWSVFMAGEQFF
. | TRBJ1-2 | TRBV7-8 | . | TGTGCCAGCAGCCCAGAGACAGACAACTATGGCTACACCTTC | CASSPETDNYGYTF
. | TRBJ2-5 | TRBV29-1 | . | TGCAGCGTTGAAGAGGGACGAGAGACCCAGTACTTC | CSVEEGRETQYF
. | TRBJ1-1 | TRBV7-8 | . | TGTGCCAGCAGCCCGAACCTGGCCGGCACTGAAGCTTTCTTT | CASSPNLAGTEAFF